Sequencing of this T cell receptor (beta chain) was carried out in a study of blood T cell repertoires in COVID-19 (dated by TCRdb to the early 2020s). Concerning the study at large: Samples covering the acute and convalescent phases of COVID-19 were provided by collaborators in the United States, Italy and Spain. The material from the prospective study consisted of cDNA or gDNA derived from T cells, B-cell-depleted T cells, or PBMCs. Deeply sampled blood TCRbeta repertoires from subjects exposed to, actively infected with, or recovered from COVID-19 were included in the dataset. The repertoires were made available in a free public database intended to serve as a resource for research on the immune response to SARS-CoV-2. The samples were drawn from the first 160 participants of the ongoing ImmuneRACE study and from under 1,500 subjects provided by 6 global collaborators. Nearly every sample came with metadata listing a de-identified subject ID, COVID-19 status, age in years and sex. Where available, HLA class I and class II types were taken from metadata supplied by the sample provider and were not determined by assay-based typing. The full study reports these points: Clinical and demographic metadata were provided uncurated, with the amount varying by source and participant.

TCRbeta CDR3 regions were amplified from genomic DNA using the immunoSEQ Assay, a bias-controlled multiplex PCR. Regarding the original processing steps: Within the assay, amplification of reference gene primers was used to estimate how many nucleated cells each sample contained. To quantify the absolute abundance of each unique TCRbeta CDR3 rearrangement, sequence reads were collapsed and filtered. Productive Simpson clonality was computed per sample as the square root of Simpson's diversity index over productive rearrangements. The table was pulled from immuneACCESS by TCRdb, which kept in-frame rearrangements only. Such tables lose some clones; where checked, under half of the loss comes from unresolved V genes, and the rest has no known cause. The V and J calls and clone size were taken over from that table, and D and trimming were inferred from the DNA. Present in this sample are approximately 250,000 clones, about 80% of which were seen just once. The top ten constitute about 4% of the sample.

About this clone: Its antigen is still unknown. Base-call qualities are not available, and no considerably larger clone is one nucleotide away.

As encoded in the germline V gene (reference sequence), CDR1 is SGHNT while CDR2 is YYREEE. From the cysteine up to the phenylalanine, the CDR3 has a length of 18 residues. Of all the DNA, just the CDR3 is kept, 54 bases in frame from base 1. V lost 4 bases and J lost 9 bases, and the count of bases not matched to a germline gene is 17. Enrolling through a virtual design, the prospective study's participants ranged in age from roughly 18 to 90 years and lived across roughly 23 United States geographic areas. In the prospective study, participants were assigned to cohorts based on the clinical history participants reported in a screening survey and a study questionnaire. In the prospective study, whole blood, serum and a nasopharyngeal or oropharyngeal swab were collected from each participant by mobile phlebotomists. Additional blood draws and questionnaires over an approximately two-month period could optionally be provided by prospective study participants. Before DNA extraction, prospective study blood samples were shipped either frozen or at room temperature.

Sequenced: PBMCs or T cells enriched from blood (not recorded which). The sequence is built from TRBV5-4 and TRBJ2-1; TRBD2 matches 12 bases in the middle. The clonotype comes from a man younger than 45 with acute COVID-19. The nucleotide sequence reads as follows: TGTGCCAGCAGCCCCGCCGTAAATCTAGCGGGGGGGCTCAGTGAGCAGTTCTTC. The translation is CASSPAVNLAGGLSEQFF. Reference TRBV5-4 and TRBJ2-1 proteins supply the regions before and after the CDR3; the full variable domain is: ETGVTQSPTHLIKTRGQQVTLRCSSQSGHNTVSWYQQALGQGPQFIFQYYREEENGRGNFPPRFSGLQFPNYSSELNVNALELDDSALYLCASSPAVNLAGGLSEQFFGPGTRLTVL.